This T cell receptor (beta chain) was sequenced in a study of PD-L1 blockade in urothelial cancer. Background on the study: The median number of T cells present in blood samples was approximately 130,000.

Points on this clone: The antigen is unknown. A read error may account for a junction end that differs from germline.

Method: immunoSEQ multiplex PCR; TCRdb's copy keeps in-frame clones and lacks some. The profile shows 95,000 to 130,000 clones, roughly 91% of them singletons. Regarding the study as a whole: Sub-median blood TCR clonality before treatment predicted longer survival.

The time point denotes: peripheral blood 6 weeks after treatment start. The sequencing used PBMCs, collected around atezolizumab (anti-PD-L1) treatment. This TCR was sampled from a man aged 60-69 years with urothelial cancer.

CDR3 residues: CASSLRLDRGETQYF. The CDR3 DNA is TGTGCTAGCAGCTTACGGCTAGACAGGGGGGAGACCCAGTACTTC. The chain uses TRBV7-7 and TRBJ2-5, with TRBD1 matching over 9 bases. The CDR3 consists of 15 residues. Germline V gene lookup returns CDR1 SSHAT and CDR2 FNYEAQ (reference sequence).